A selection of T cell receptor beta chains follows, all from one sample in a study of blood T cell repertoires in COVID-19. Clones were read by immunoSEQ multiplex PCR, and TCRdb kept only the in-frame ones, dropping some. This table has 150,000 to 200,000 clones, about 83% appearing once. Specimen: peripheral blood. These receptors all come from a human donor in a cohort sampled during active COVID-19. Both conserved end residues are part of each CDR3. Each record gives: J gene, V gene, clone size, D gene, CDR3 protein, CDR3 DNA. The D gene is left open where the match is weak. A row's size may be missing; if present it is once, few, many or a size class.

>TRBJ2-3|TRBV6-5|-|TRBD1
CAGWTGVPDTQYF
TGTGCCGGGTGGACAGGGGTCCCAGATACGCAGTATTTT
>TRBJ2-7|TRBV5-1|-|-
CASSLEPSGYEQYF
TGCGCCAGCAGCCTCGAACCGTCGGGCTACGAGCAGTACTTC
>TRBJ2-1|TRBV6-2/TRBV6-3|-|TRBD2
CASSFRTSGRNEQFF
TGTGCCAGCAGTTTTAGGACTAGCGGGAGAAATGAGCAGTTCTTC
>TRBJ2-1|TRBV4-1|-|TRBD2
CASSQGLAGSYNEQFF
TGCGCCAGCAGCCAAGGCTTAGCGGGGAGCTACAATGAGCAGTTCTTC
>TRBJ1-1|TRBV7-9|-|TRBD1
CASSRGQSTEAFF
TGTGCCAGCAGCCGGGGACAGTCCACTGAAGCTTTCTTT
>TRBJ1-6|TRBV4-3|-|-
CASSQDIRNSPLHF
TGCGCCAGCAGCCAAGATATCAGGAATTCACCCCTCCACTTT
>TRBJ2-7|TRBV7-9|few|TRBD2
CASSLVSGTEQYF
TGTGCCAGCAGCTTAGTTAGCGGGACCGAGCAGTACTTC
>TRBJ1-2|TRBV2|-|TRBD1
CATQIGTGPGYGYTF
TGTGCCACCCAGATAGGGACAGGGCCAGGGTATGGCTACACCTTC
>TRBJ2-7|TRBV19|-|-
CASSYHLTTGEQYF
TGTGCCAGTAGTTACCACCTAACTACCGGCGAGCAGTACTTC
>TRBJ1-2|TRBV29-1|-|TRBD1
CSATAGTGNYGYTF
TGCAGCGCTACGGCCGGGACAGGGAACTATGGCTACACCTTC
>TRBJ2-5|TRBV3-1/TRBV3-2|-|-
CASSLGQQETQYF
TGTGCCAGCAGTCTCGGACAGCAAGAGACCCAGTACTTC
>TRBJ1-5|TRBV19|-|-
CASSVAHRENQPQHF
TGTGCCAGTAGTGTTGCTCACAGGGAAAATCAGCCCCAGCATTTT
>TRBJ1-5|TRBV11-2|-|-
CASSARGQQPQHF
TGTGCCAGCAGCGCCAGGGGTCAGCAGCCCCAGCATTTT
>TRBJ2-7|TRBV6-2/TRBV6-3|-|-
CASSSAGATYEQYF
TGTGCCAGCAGTTCGGCAGGGGCAACCTACGAGCAGTACTTC
>TRBJ2-5|TRBV10-3|-|-
CAISDSRGLQETQYF
TGTGCCATCAGTGATTCGCGGGGACTCCAAGAGACCCAGTACTTC
>TRBJ2-1|TRBV7-3|-|TRBD2
CASSFSGARSYNEQFF
TGTGCCAGCAGCTTTAGCGGGGCTCGCTCCTACAATGAGCAGTTCTTC
>TRBJ2-1|TRBV6-4|-|-
CASSDSAYNEQFF
TGTGCCAGCAGTGACTCCGCCTACAATGAGCAGTTCTTC
>TRBJ1-1|TRBV4-2|-|TRBD1
CASSRRHGTDRENTEAFF
TGTGCCAGCAGCCGAAGACACGGGACAGATAGAGAGAACACTGAAGCTTTCTTT
>TRBJ2-7|TRBV12-3/TRBV12-4|-|-
CASSLGARGEQYF
TGTGCCAGCAGTTTAGGCGCCAGAGGGGAGCAGTACTTC
>TRBJ1-2|TRBV3-1/TRBV3-2|-|-
CASSQDPRYGYTF
TGTGCCAGCAGCCAAGATCCCAGGTATGGCTACACCTTC
>TRBJ2-6|TRBV5-1|-|TRBD1
CASSLAPGTANSGANVLTF
TGCGCCAGCAGCTTGGCCCCCGGGACAGCCAACTCTGGGGCCAACGTCCTGACTTTC
>TRBJ2-6|TRBV5-6|-|TRBD1
CASSLWDRSSGANVLTF
TGTGCCAGCAGCTTGTGGGACAGGAGCTCTGGGGCCAACGTCCTGACTTTC
>TRBJ1-3|TRBV19|-|TRBD1
CASSIEMGDRSHSGNTIYF
TGTGCCAGTAGTATTGAAATGGGGGACAGAAGCCACTCTGGAAACACCATATATTTT
>TRBJ2-7|TRBV15|-|TRBD1
CATSRGTGIYEQYF
TGTGCCACCAGCAGAGGGACAGGAATCTACGAGCAGTACTTC
>TRBJ2-2|TRBV5-1|-|TRBD1
CASSDPTGGTGELFF
TGCGCCAGCAGCGACCCGACAGGGGGCACCGGGGAGCTGTTTTTT
>TRBJ2-1|TRBV6-2/TRBV6-3|-|-
CASSYAGAPYNEQFF
TGTGCCAGCAGTTACGCGGGGGCTCCTTACAATGAGCAGTTCTTC
>TRBJ1-2|TRBV29-1|once|-
CSVAQGANYGYTF
TGCAGCGTTGCACAGGGAGCTAACTATGGCTACACCTTC
>TRBJ2-7|TRBV4-2|once|-
CASSQERSAPYEQYF
TGTGCCAGCAGCCAAGAGAGGAGTGCTCCCTACGAGCAGTACTTC